These 32 T cell receptor beta chains share one sample of origin, sequenced in a study of T cells in localized non-small cell lung cancer. This table comes from immunoSEQ multiplex PCR, and its TCRdb copy is limited to in-frame clones, with some not included. The sample lists 25,000 or so clones; 75% to 95% were seen once. This specimen was peripheral blood, taken before any cancer treatment. The receptors were sampled from a woman between 35 and 75 years old with stage I lung adenocarcinoma.

This clone showed up just a few times. V gene TRBV19 combines with J gene TRBJ2-1, with 10 bases aligning to TRBD1. V dropped 3 bases and J dropped 16; count of bases not matched to a gene: 6. CDR3 length: 12 amino acids. CDR1 and CDR2 from the germline V gene are LNHDA and SQIVND (reference sequence). DNA for the CDR3: TGTGCCAGTAGTATGACAGGGGGCCGTTCTTTCTTC. Translation gives CASSMTGGRSFF.

The chain carries TRBV19 and TRBJ2-7; 8 bases map to TRBD1. This CDR3 is 14 amino acids long. Germline lookup yields CDR1 LNHDA and CDR2 SQIVND (reference sequence). V lost 5 bases to trimming and J lost 9 bases; unmatched junction nucleotides: 12. In nucleotides, the CDR3 is TGTGCCAGTAGTTCCATAGGGGGACAGGAGGGGCAGTACTTC. It encodes CASSSIGGQEGQYF.

This clone was found once. V is TRBV11-3 and J is TRBJ1-3; unclear D gene. The CDR3 contains 13 residues. Germline loops: CDR1 SGHNT, CDR2 YENEEA. V was clipped by 3 bases and J by 4 bases, with 7 bases between them. The CDR3 is CASSFSAGNTIYF. The CDR3 DNA reads as TGTGCCAGCAGCTTTTCGGCCGGAAACACCATATATTTT.

J is TRBJ1-1 and V is TRBV6-5; no clear D. Germline assignment: CDR1 MNHEY and CDR2 SVGAGI. Trimming took 4 bases from V and 8 from J, leaving 8 bases between them. The CDR3 extends over 11 amino acids. Written as DNA, the CDR3 is TGTGCCAGCAGTTCCCGGGGAGAAGCTTTCTTT. This sequence encodes CASSSRGEAFF.

This chain uses TRBV19 with TRBJ2-1; D unclear. V dropped 5 bases and J dropped 3 bases, with 8 bases sitting between them. There are 13 residues in the CDR3. Germline V gene lookup returns CDR1 LNHDA and CDR2 SQIVND (reference sequence). The CDR3 protein is CASSGARYNEQFF. CDR3 nucleotides: TGTGCCAGTAGTGGAGCGCGCTACAATGAGCAGTTCTTC. Complete variable domain (other parts from reference TRBV19 and TRBJ2-1): DGGITQSPKYLFRKEGQNVTLSCEQNLNHDAMYWYRQDPGQGLRLIYYSQIVNDFQKGDIAEGYSVSREKKESFPLTVTSAQKNPTAFYLCASSGARYNEQFFGPGTRLTVL.

The chain links TRBV29-1 to TRBJ1-2; TRBD1 matches at 7 bases. This CDR3 is built from 13 residues. CDR1 is SQVTM, CDR2 ANQGSEA, per germline. The ends lost 4 bases at V and 1 base at J; junction bases unmatched: 3. The CDR3 coding sequence is TGCAGCGTTGGGGACAGCGTTAACTATGGCTACACCTTC. This translates into CSVGDSVNYGYTF. Variable domain in full (rest from reference TRBV29-1 and TRBJ1-2): SAVISQKPSRDICQRGTSLTIQCQVDSQVTMMFWYRQQPGQSLTLIATANQGSEATYESGFVIDKFPISRPNLTFSTLTVSNMSPEDSSIYLCSVGDSVNYGYTFGSGTRLTVV.

V is TRBV4-1 and J is TRBJ1-5; D possibly corresponds to TRBD1 (6 bases). The germline V and J ends were trimmed by 4 bases and 4 bases, with 14 bases remaining between them. Germline CDR1 reads MGHRA; CDR2 reads YSYEKL. The CDR3 has 15 amino acids. The CDR3 loop reads CASSPSRGGNQPQHF. The CDR3 nucleotides read TGCGCCAGCAGCCCATCGAGAGGGGGGAATCAGCCCCAGCATTTT.

This chain joins TRBV2 and TRBJ1-5; no clear D. The CDR3 extends over 14 amino acids. Trimming removed 7 bases from V and 5 bases from J, with 15 bases in between. CDR1 and CDR2 from the germline V gene are SNHLY and FYNNEI. For the CDR3, the DNA is TGTGCCAGCACCACCCTTCCAGAGGATCAGCCCCAGCATTTT. Translated, it gives CASTTLPEDQPQHF.

V and J are TRBV11-3 and TRBJ2-5; 7 nucleotides match TRBD2. The CDR3 is 15 amino acids. Germline V gene lookup returns CDR1 SGHNT and CDR2 YENEEA. Germline trimming cut 5 bases from V and 2 bases from J; bases unmatched to any gene: 8. This CDR3 is CASSTSLAEQETQYF. The CDR3 nucleotides are TGTGCCAGCAGCACATCGCTAGCGGAGCAAGAGACCCAGTACTTC.

V usage is TRBV5-4 and J usage is TRBJ2-5; D is unclear. Germline CDR1 is SGHNT and CDR2 is YYREEE (reference sequence). This CDR3 comprises 12 residues. Between the trimmed V and J ends, which lost 3 bases and 3 bases, there was a span of 6 bases. The CDR3 bases are TGTGCCAGCAGCTGGCCCGAAGAGACCCAGTACTTC. Its protein product is CASSWPEETQYF.

The chain combines TRBV11-3 with TRBJ2-1, with 12 bases aligning to TRBD2. The CDR3 has 13 residues. Per germline, CDR1 SGHNT and CDR2 YENEEA. With 2 bases clipped from V and 10 bases from J, the junction kept 0 bases outside the gene matches. The chain's CDR3 is CASSLLAGGEQFF. CDR3 nucleotide sequence: TGTGCCAGCAGCTTACTAGCGGGAGGGGAGCAGTTCTTC.

The J gene is TRBJ1-4, the V gene TRBV28; D remains ambiguous. The CDR3 extends over 13 amino acids. The germline V gene has CDR1 MDHEN and CDR2 SYDVKM. With 0 bases removed from V and 8 bases from J, the gap between germline ends came to 7 bases. This chain's CDR3 is CASSLWLGEKLFF. The CDR3 bases are TGTGCCAGCAGTTTATGGTTGGGGGAAAAACTGTTTTTT.

The chain recombines TRBV7-9 with TRBJ1-1, with D hard to call. V shed 5 bases and J shed 1 base, with 14 bases lying between them. This CDR3 has 15 residues. Germline V gene sequence: CDR1 SEHNR, CDR2 FQNEAQ (reference sequence). The CDR3 bases are TGTGCCAGCAGCCGTAGAAGTGGAAGGAACACTGAAGCTTTCTTT. Translated, it gives CASSRRSGRNTEAFF.

This clone was seen only a few times. V and J are TRBV4-3 and TRBJ2-5, with D unresolved. Germline CDR1 and CDR2: LGHNA and YSLEER. This CDR3 spans 17 amino acids. Trimming removed 0 bases at V and 3 bases at J, with 17 bases between. CDR3 sequence (DNA): TGCGCCAGCAGCCAAGATTATACCGGCATGGTAAAAGAGACCCAGTACTTC. Amino acid sequence: CASSQDYTGMVKETQYF.

The chain carries TRBV10-3 and TRBJ2-1; 9 bases fit TRBD2. Unmatched junction bases numbered 5, after V lost 0 bases and J lost 8 bases. Germline CDR1 reads ENHRY; CDR2 reads SYGVKD. This CDR3 has 15 amino acids. As DNA, the CDR3 is TGTGCCATCAGTGAGTCCAGCGGGAGGTTGTATGAGCAGTTCTTC. Its translation is CAISESSGRLYEQFF.

The chain has TRBV6-5 and TRBJ2-1; D is perhaps TRBD2 (5 bases). V was cut by 0 bases and J by 10 bases, with 7 bases left in between. CDR1 and CDR2 (germline): MNHEY, SVGAGI. There are 12 residues in the CDR3. CDR3 nucleotide sequence: TGTGCCAGCAGTTACTCCGGGGAAGAGCAGTTCTTC. Amino acid sequence: CASSYSGEEQFF.

This clone was seen just once. The rearrangement links TRBV7-8 to TRBJ1-2; 8 bases match TRBD1. The CDR3 loop spans 15 amino acids. Germline V gene data show CDR1 as SGHVS and CDR2 as FQNEAQ. The J segment lost 6 bases and the V segment lost 1 base, leaving 7 bases of the junction unmatched. CDR3 protein: CASSLEGRGLNGYTF. The CDR3 DNA is TGTGCCAGCAGCTTAGAAGGCAGGGGGCTTAATGGCTACACCTTC.

The rearrangement uses TRBV20-1 and TRBJ2-7; perhaps D is TRBD1 or TRBD2 (5 bases each). The CDR3 is 11 residues long. Germline assignment: CDR1 DFQATT and CDR2 SNEGSKA (reference sequence). With 3 bases removed from V and 3 bases from J, the gap between germline ends came to 6 bases. DNA for the CDR3: TGCAGTGCTAGGGGGGTCTACGAGCAGTACTTC. This translates into CSARGVYEQYF.

V gene TRBV6-1 combines with J gene TRBJ2-3; 9 bases align to TRBD1. CDR1 MNHNS and CDR2 SASEGT come from the germline V gene. The CDR3 is 15 amino acids. Trimming removed 6 bases from V and 2 bases from J; junction bases left unmatched: 6. The CDR3: CASRPTGGFTDTQYF. DNA for the CDR3: TGTGCCAGCAGACCCACAGGGGGCTTCACAGATACGCAGTATTTT.

This chain connects TRBV5-8 to TRBJ2-3, with 8 bases aligning to TRBD1. There are 15 residues in the CDR3. Trimming cost V 4 bases and J 6 bases; bases outside gene matches: 10. Germline CDR1 SGHTS, CDR2 YDEGEE. Written as DNA, the CDR3 is TGTGCCAGCAGCCAGAGGACAGGGAGAAGTGATACGCAGTATTTT. Residues: CASSQRTGRSDTQYF.

V usage is TRBV7-2 and J usage is TRBJ2-3; D tentatively reads TRBD1 or TRBD2 (5 bases each). The CDR3 spans 13 residues. Germline CDR1 is SGHTA and CDR2 is FQGNSA. Trimming took off 3 bases at V and 3 bases at J, with 7 bases between the two ends. The CDR3 sequence: CASSFWGTDTQYF. For the CDR3, the DNA is TGTGCCAGCAGCTTCTGGGGGACAGATACGCAGTATTTT. Based on the CDR3 plus reference TRBV7-2 and TRBJ2-3, the full variable domain is GAGVSQSPSNKVTEKGKDVELRCDPISGHTALYWYRQSLGQGLEFLIYFQGNSAPDKSGLPSDRFSAERTGGSVSTLTIQRTQQEDSAVYLCASSFWGTDTQYFGPGTRLTVL.

This clone came up a few times. The J gene is TRBJ2-7, the V gene TRBV11-1; a weak D match, TRBD2 (5 bases). This CDR3 spans 15 amino acids. The germline CDR1 and CDR2 sequences are SGHAT and FQDESV (reference sequence). Trimming stripped 1 base from V and 5 bases from J, with 15 bases between. The CDR3 bases are TGTGCCAGCAGCTTAGTGTCTGGGAGTGTGGACGAGCAGTACTTC. This translates into CASSLVSGSVDEQYF.

The rearrangement joins TRBV7-2 to TRBJ2-1; 11 positions match TRBD2. Unmatched junction bases numbered 10, after V lost 5 bases and J lost 7 bases. CDR1 and CDR2 from the germline V gene are SGHTA and FQGNSA. CDR3 length: 16 residues. The CDR3 reads CASSVLILAGVNEQFF. CDR3 in DNA: TGTGCCAGCAGCGTCCTGATACTAGCGGGAGTAAATGAGCAGTTCTTC.

J is TRBJ1-5 and V is TRBV5-1; D remains unclear. V was pared by 4 bases and J by 0 bases, with 5 bases between. CDR1 SGHRS and CDR2 YFSETQ come from the germline V gene. The CDR3 is 13 residues long. The CDR3 spells CASSLNSNQPQHF. CDR3 sequence (DNA): TGCGCCAGCAGCCTGAATAGCAATCAGCCCCAGCATTTT.

The chain uses TRBV5-6 and TRBJ2-1; D is ambiguous. The ends were cut back, 0 bases at V and 7 bases at J, with 8 bases in the middle. CDR3 size: 13 residues. CDR1 and CDR2 (germline): SGHDT, YYEEEE. CDR3 sequence: CASSLGTNNEQFF. CDR3 in DNA: TGTGCCAGCAGCTTGGGGACCAATAATGAGCAGTTCTTC.

V gene TRBV5-4 combines with J gene TRBJ1-2, with D hard to call. V shed 1 base and J shed 7 bases, with 11 bases lying between them. The CDR3 has 13 residues. Germline-derived CDR1 and CDR2 are SGHNT and YYREEE (reference sequence). The chain's CDR3 is CASSLFGTGGYTF. CDR3 nucleotides: TGTGCCAGCAGCTTGTTCGGTACTGGTGGCTACACCTTC.

This rearrangement joins TRBV18 to TRBJ2-4; 8 bases align to TRBD2. The CDR3 is 16 residues long. Germline CDR1 and CDR2: KGHSH and LQKENI. With 3 bases clipped from V and 4 bases from J, the junction kept 8 bases outside the gene matches. The CDR3 DNA follows: TGTGCCAGCTCACCTGGACTGTTAGCGGGAAAAAACATTCAGTACTTC. This encodes CASSPGLLAGKNIQYF.

The V gene is TRBV19, the J gene TRBJ2-2, with 11 bases that match TRBD2. The CDR3 sequence is 18 residues long. Trimming removed 7 bases from V and 6 bases from J; junction bases left unmatched: 16. CDR1 and CDR2 (germline): LNHDA, SQIVND (reference sequence). CDR3 DNA sequence: TGTGCCAGTATCTCGGGACTAGCGGCTTCCCGGGGAGCCGGGGAGCTGTTTTTT. Amino acids: CASISGLAASRGAGELFF. Based on the CDR3 plus reference TRBV19 and TRBJ2-2, the full variable domain is DGGITQSPKYLFRKEGQNVTLSCEQNLNHDAMYWYRQDPGQGLRLIYYSQIVNDFQKGDIAEGYSVSREKKESFPLTVTSAQKNPTAFYLCASISGLAASRGAGELFFGEGSRLTVL.

V gene TRBV6-5 combines with J gene TRBJ2-3, with D unclear. The V gene's germline CDR1 is MNHEY and CDR2 SVGAGI. V gave up 2 bases and J gave up 5 bases, with 5 bases separating them. The CDR3 is made up of 12 amino acids. DNA for the CDR3: TGTGCCAGCAGTTACGCGGAAGATACGCAGTATTTT. Encoded protein: CASSYAEDTQYF.

DNA of the CDR3: TGTGCCAGCAGCTTATCTAGGAAAGGTGAGCAGTTCTTC. Translating gives CASSLSRKGEQFF. The chain is built from TRBV7-8 and TRBJ2-1, with unresolved D. The germline V and J ends were trimmed by 2 bases and 9 bases, with 11 bases remaining between them. The CDR3 runs 13 residues. Germline V gives CDR1 SGHVS, CDR2 FQNEAQ.

Here the CDR3 reads CASSLEMNTEAFF. As DNA, the CDR3 is TGCGCCAGCAGCTTGGAAATGAACACTGAAGCTTTCTTT. V usage is TRBV5-1 and J usage is TRBJ1-1, with D unclear. Trimming pared 0 bases from V and 0 bases from J, leaving 3 bases between. The CDR3 is made up of 13 amino acids. From germline, CDR1 is SGHRS and CDR2 YFSETQ.

This sequence joins TRBV18 and TRBJ2-7; D is ambiguous. The CDR3 runs to 14 residues. Germline V gene sequence: CDR1 KGHSH, CDR2 LQKENI. Deletions cut 6 bases from V and 1 base from J, with 13 bases between. CDR3 nucleotides: TGTGCCAGCTCTAGGCGGCAGGAGTCCTACGAGCAGTACTTC. Its translation: CASSRRQESYEQYF.